Each of the 9 T cell receptor beta chains below was sequenced from the same sample in a study of T cell changes during pregnancy in multiple sclerosis. Sequencing was performed with immunoSEQ multiplex PCR; in TCRdb, only in-frame clones are kept and a portion is missing. This sample has 60,000 to 85,000 clones, with around 92% found just once. The specimen comprised peripheral blood, sampled in the second trimester of pregnancy. These receptors were taken from a female donor in good health, enrolled as a control in a pregnancy study.

The V and J genes are TRBV2 and TRBJ1-5, with D hard to call. The CDR3 is 14 residues long. Germline V lookup: CDR1 SNHLY, CDR2 FYNNEI. With 5 bases removed from V and 0 bases from J, the gap between germline ends came to 8 bases. CDR3 in amino acids: CASSFLYSNQPQHF. The CDR3 DNA reads TGTGCCAGCAGTTTCTTATATAGCAATCAGCCCCAGCATTTT.

V and J are TRBV2 and TRBJ2-1, with D tentatively TRBD2 (5 bases). From germline, CDR1 is SNHLY and CDR2 FYNNEI. V lost 4 bases to trimming and J lost 7 bases, with 14 bases between them. The CDR3 has 14 residues. In nucleotides, the CDR3 is TGTGCCAGCAGTGGGGCTAGCAGAGAGAATGAGCAGTTCTTC. Translation: CASSGASRENEQFF.

The chain combines TRBV28 with TRBJ2-7; 14 positions match TRBD2. Germline lookup yields CDR1 MDHEN and CDR2 SYDVKM. This CDR3 has 14 amino acids. With V trimmed by 6 bases and J by 6 bases, 4 bases remained unmatched. The CDR3 sequence: CASRGTSGSSEQYF. The DNA of the CDR3 is TGTGCCAGCAGAGGGACTAGCGGGAGTTCCGAGCAGTACTTC.

The chain recombines TRBV12-5 with TRBJ1-5; a possible D gene is TRBD1 (5 bases). Trimming shortened V by 5 bases and J by 4 bases, and 12 bases separated the two germline ends. Germline CDR1 and CDR2: LGHNT and FRNRAP. CDR3 length equals 14 residues. The CDR3 coding sequence is TGTGCTAGTGGTCCGGCAGGGTTGAATCAGCCCCAGCATTTT. It encodes CASGPAGLNQPQHF.

The rearrangement uses TRBV14 and TRBJ2-3, with 8 bases matching TRBD2. The length of the CDR3 is 16 residues. With V trimmed by 4 bases and J by 8 bases, 14 bases remained unmatched. Germline lookup yields CDR1 SGHDN and CDR2 FVKESK. CDR3 nucleotide sequence: TGTGCCAGCAGCCCTATAGCGGGAAATTGGAGGGGTACGCAGTATTTT. Protein sequence: CASSPIAGNWRGTQYF.

The CDR3 DNA is TGTGCCAGCAGTAATACAGGTTCCAATCAGCCCCAGCATTTT. It yields the protein CASSNTGSNQPQHF. The V call is TRBV6-1, the J call TRBJ1-5; a weak D match, TRBD1 (5 bases). The CDR3 consists of 14 residues. CDR1 and CDR2 (germline): MNHNS, SASEGT. V lost 5 bases, J lost 3 bases, and 11 bases lay in between.

This chain links TRBV11-1 with TRBJ1-1, with D unresolved. The germline V and J ends were trimmed by 5 bases and 7 bases, with 14 bases remaining between them. The CDR3 has 13 residues. In germline, CDR1 is SGHAT, CDR2 FQDESV (reference sequence). CDR3 in DNA: TGTGCCAGCAGCCTAGGTCTTGCAGGTGAAGCTTTCTTT. It specifies CASSLGLAGEAFF. Drawing the rest from reference TRBV11-1 and TRBJ1-1, the complete variable domain is EAEVAQSPRYKITEKSQAVAFWCDPISGHATLYWYRQILGQGPELLVQFQDESVVDDSQLPKDRFSAERLKGVDSTLKIQPAELGDSAMYLCASSLGLAGEAFFGQGTRLTVV.

The CDR3 is CASSLVRDREIHEQFF. The CDR3 DNA follows: TGCGCCAGCAGCTTGGTCCGGGACAGGGAGATTCATGAGCAGTTCTTC. The rearrangement uses TRBV5-1 and TRBJ2-1, with 9 nucleotides matching TRBD1. From germline, CDR1 is SGHRS and CDR2 YFSETQ. V lost 0 bases, J lost 8 bases, and 9 bases stayed unmatched. The CDR3 contains 16 residues.

The rearrangement uses TRBV30 and TRBJ1-3; D gene ambiguous. The V gene lost 8 bases and the J gene lost 0 bases, with 14 bases spanning the gap. CDR3 length equals 14 residues. Germline CDR1 and CDR2: GTSNPN and SVGIG (reference sequence). For the CDR3, the DNA is TGTGCCACTATTATCGGCAGCTCTGGAAACACCATATATTTT. It is translated as CATIIGSSGNTIYF.